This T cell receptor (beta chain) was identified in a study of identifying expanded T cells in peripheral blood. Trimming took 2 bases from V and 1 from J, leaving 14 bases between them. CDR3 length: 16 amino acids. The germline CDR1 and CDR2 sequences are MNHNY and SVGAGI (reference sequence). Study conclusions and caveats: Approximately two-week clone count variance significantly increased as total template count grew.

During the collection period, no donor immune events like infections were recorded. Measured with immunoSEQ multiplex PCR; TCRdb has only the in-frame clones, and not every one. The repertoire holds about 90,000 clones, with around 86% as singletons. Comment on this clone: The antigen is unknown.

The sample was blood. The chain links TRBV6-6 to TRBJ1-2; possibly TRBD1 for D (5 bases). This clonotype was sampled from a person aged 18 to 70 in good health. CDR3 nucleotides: TGTGCCAGCAGTTACCTCGATAGGGACGGTAACTATGGCTACACCTTC. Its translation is CASSYLDRDGNYGYTF.